The source of this TCR beta chain is a study of cytomegalovirus exposure and HLA in healthy donors. On the study more broadly: There were 350 to 400 genotyped donors. Of these, about 81% fell in the genetic ancestry cluster associated with self-reported Caucasian donors.

Per the germline V gene, CDR1 is LNHDA and CDR2 is SQIVND (reference sequence). V lost 6 bases, J lost 7 bases, and 12 bases stayed unmatched. This CDR3 is 16 amino acids long. Vbeta (60) and Jbeta (13) primers were used in the PCR. Assay: immunoSEQ multiplex PCR; the TCRdb copy retains only in-frame clones and omits some. The table records more than 130,000 clones, about three quarters of them present only once. Study outcomes and limitations: In an earlier analysis, in 540 or so donors, most V segments appeared productive either ~87% or ~30% of the time.

Turning to this clone: Its target is unknown.

The V gene is TRBV19, the J gene TRBJ2-1, with TRBD1 identical over 10 bases. This clonotype originated in a man between 18 and 35 years old in good health and CMV-seronegative. The sequenced sample consisted of PBMCs. Here the CDR3 DNA reads TGTGCCAGTAGGTGGGTGGGGGACAGGGGAGAGAATGAGCAGTTCTTC. Residues: CASRWVGDRGENEQFF.